Below are 12 T cell receptor beta chains sequenced from a single sample in a study of blood T cells in healthy people across ages. A sample-barcoded 5' primer and a J-beta primer mix were used in a second PCR of about 7 to 11 cycles. From the 5' RACE reads, TCRdb called clonotypes with MiXCR, one entry per CDR3 protein. This sample yields 1.5 million to 2 million distinct CDR3 sequences, of which 35% to 50% are seen a single time; approximately 22% belongs to the top ten. Material for sequencing was blood. The receptors were gathered from a human donor in good health.

This clonotype was found a few times. V and J are TRBV7-9 and TRBJ2-7; TRBD2 agrees at 7 bases. The CDR3 sequence is 14 residues long. J lost 3 bases, V lost 5 bases, and 7 bases had no gene match. The germline CDR1 and CDR2 sequences are SEHNR and FQNEAQ (reference sequence). CDR3 region: CASSPRTSVYEQYF. The CDR3, as DNA: TGTGCCAGCAGCCCTCGGACTAGTGTCTACGAGCAGTACTTC.

The rearrangement uses TRBV12-3 or TRBV12-4 and TRBJ2-1, with a tentative D call TRBD2 (6 bases). Trimming shortened V by 11 bases and J by 4 bases, and 18 bases separated the two germline ends. This CDR3 region has 14 residues. CDR3 nucleotide sequence: TGTGCCGGCACCTTAAGCGGAGGGTACAATGAGCAGTTCTTC. Encoded protein: CAGTLSGGYNEQFF.

The chain recombines TRBV7-3 with TRBJ2-7; D remains unclear. The CDR3 is made up of 13 amino acids. V dropped 1 base and J dropped 3 bases, with 7 bases sitting between them. Looked up from germline, CDR1 is SGHTA and CDR2 is FQGTGA. CDR3 sequence: CASSLMPFYEQYF. The CDR3 DNA follows: TGTGCCAGCAGCTTAATGCCCTTCTACGAGCAGTACTTC.

The chain combines TRBV5-8 with TRBJ2-1, with 14 bases matching TRBD2. The CDR3 spans 12 residues. Germline V lookup: CDR1 SGHTS, CDR2 YDEGEE. CDR3 sequence (DNA): TGTGGGACTAGCGGGGGGTACAATGAGCAGTTCTTC. It translates to CGTSGGYNEQFF.

The sample holds a few counts of this clonotype. The chain couples TRBV7-2 to TRBJ2-1, with D perhaps TRBD1 (5 bases). Trimming took off 4 bases at V and 4 bases at J, with 20 bases between the two ends. This CDR3 contains 17 residues. Looked up from germline, CDR1 is SGHTA and CDR2 is FQGNSA. This CDR3 is CASSYRVGQGPYNEQFF. The CDR3 nucleotides are TGTGCCAGCAGCTATAGGGTCGGGCAGGGTCCTTACAATGAGCAGTTCTTC.

As regards this clonotype: Since a much larger clone is just one base distant, this may be a read error. The chain's CDR3 is CAISETWDRGSIQYF. DNA for the CDR3: TGTGCCATCAGTGAGACCTGGGACAGGGGGTCCATTCAGTACTTC. The chain employs TRBV10-3 and TRBJ2-4; 11 bases map to TRBD1. The CDR3 runs 15 residues. CDR1 ENHRY and CDR2 SYGVKD come from the germline V gene. V gave up 2 bases and J gave up 9 bases; unmatched junction bases: 6.

This clonotype has only a few counts. The rearrangement uses TRBV6-2 or TRBV6-3 and TRBJ2-7, with no clear D. With 6 bases removed from V and 7 bases from J, the gap between germline ends came to 10 bases. The CDR3 sequence is 11 residues long. Germline V gene sequence: CDR1 MNHEY, CDR2 SVGEGT. The CDR3 nucleotides are TGTGCCAGCAGACTTCTCTATGAGCAGTACTTC. Translation gives CASRLLYEQYF.

Ten or more counts support this clonotype. The CDR3 sequence is CSVEDGGNAYEQYF. DNA for the CDR3: TGCAGCGTTGAAGATGGGGGGAATGCCTACGAGCAGTACTTC. The chain uses TRBV29-1 and TRBJ2-7; a possible D gene is TRBD2 (6 bases). There are 14 residues in the CDR3. Germline CDR1 and CDR2: SQVTM and ANQGSEA. Trimming cost V 0 bases and J 2 bases, with 11 bases left between them.

V is TRBV28 and J is TRBJ2-7; 10 bases are a match to TRBD1. The CDR3 totals 16 residues. Trimming cost V 4 bases and J 3 bases; bases outside gene matches: 9. CDR1 is MDHEN, CDR2 SYDVKM, per germline. The CDR3 DNA is TGTGCCAGCAGTTACCCTGGACAGGGGGAAAACTACGAGCAGTACTTC. This sequence encodes CASSYPGQGENYEQYF.

This clonotype has only a few counts. The chain joins TRBV2 to TRBJ2-1; TRBD1 matches 7 bases. V lost 7 bases, J lost 9 bases, and 9 bases stayed unmatched. Per the germline V gene, CDR1 is SNHLY and CDR2 is FYNNEI. This CDR3 is built from 13 residues. The CDR3 is CASTVTGTGEQFF. The CDR3 coding sequence is TGTGCCAGCACCGTGACAGGGACGGGTGAGCAGTTCTTC.

The genes are TRBV4-2 and TRBJ2-3; 10 bases line up with TRBD1. Germline loops: CDR1 LGHNA, CDR2 YNFKEQ. This CDR3 has 16 amino acids. V lost 5 bases, J lost 2 bases, and 7 bases stayed unmatched. Written as DNA, the CDR3 is TGTGCCAGCAGCTCCCCGGACAGGGGGTCCACAGATACGCAGTATTTT. It is translated as CASSSPDRGSTDTQYF.

J is TRBJ2-1 and V is TRBV27, with D perhaps TRBD2 (5 bases). Germline V gene sequence: CDR1 MNHEY, CDR2 SMNVEV (reference sequence). Deletions cut 4 bases from V and 6 bases from J, with 13 bases between. The CDR3 has 14 residues. The CDR3 coding sequence is TGTGCCAGCAGTTCAGCCCGGGGTTTCAATGAGCAGTTCTTC. This sequence encodes CASSSARGFNEQFF.